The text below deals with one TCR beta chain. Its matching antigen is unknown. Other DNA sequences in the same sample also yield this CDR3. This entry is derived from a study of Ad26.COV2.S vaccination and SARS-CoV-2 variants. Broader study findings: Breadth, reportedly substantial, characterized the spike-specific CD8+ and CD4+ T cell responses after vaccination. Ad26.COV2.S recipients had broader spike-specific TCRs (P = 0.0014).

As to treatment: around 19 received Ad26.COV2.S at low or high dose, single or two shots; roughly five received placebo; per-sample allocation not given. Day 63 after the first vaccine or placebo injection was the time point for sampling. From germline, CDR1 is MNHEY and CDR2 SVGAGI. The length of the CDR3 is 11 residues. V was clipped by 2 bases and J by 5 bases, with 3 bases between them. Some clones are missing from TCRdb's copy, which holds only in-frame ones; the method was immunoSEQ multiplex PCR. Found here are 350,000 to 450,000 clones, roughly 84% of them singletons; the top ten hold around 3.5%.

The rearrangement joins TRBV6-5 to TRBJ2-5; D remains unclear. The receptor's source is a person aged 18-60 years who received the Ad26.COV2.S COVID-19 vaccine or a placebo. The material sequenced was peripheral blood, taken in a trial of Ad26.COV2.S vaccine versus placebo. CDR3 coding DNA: TGTGCCAGCAGTTACCGGGAGACCCAGTACTTC. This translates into CASSYRETQYF.